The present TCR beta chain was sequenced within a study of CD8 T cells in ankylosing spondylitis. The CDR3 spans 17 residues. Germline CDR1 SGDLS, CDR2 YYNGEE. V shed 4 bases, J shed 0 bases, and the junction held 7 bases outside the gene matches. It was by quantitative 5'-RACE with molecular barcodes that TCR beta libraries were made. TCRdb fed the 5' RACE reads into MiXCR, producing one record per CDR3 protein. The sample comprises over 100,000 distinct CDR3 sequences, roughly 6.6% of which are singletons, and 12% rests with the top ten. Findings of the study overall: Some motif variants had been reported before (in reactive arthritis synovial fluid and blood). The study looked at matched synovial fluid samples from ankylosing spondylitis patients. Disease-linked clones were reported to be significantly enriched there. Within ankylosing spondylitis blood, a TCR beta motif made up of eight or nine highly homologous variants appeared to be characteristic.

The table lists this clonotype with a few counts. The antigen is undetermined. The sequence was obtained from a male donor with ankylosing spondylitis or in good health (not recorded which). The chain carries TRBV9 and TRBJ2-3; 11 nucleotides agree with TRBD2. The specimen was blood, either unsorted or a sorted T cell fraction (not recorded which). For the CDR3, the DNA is TGTGCCAGCAGCTCAAAGGGGACTAGCGGAAGCACAGATACGCAGTATTTT. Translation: CASSSKGTSGSTDTQYF.